This TCR beta chain was recovered during a study of metastatic and nonmetastatic thyroid tumors. V was clipped by 3 bases and J by 0 bases, with 11 bases between them. The CDR3 loop spans 15 amino acids. Germline CDR1 reads GTSNPN; CDR2 reads SVGIG (reference sequence). With MiXCR, TCRdb reprocessed the PCR reads. This table holds tens of thousands of clones, around 15% found once. All patients were untreated before thyroid surgery. Findings and caveats of the study: According to reports, the diversity of TCR beta was significantly higher in malignant thyroid tumors than in benign nodules, and this held in both blood and tumor samples.

This clone has a count of ten or more. Its cognate antigen is unknown. This clonotype was sampled from a female donor with papillary thyroid cancer or a benign thyroid nodule (not recorded which). Some clones in this sample may be carry-over from other donors' samples. Sequenced material: blood. This chain joins TRBV30 and TRBJ2-2; the D is unclear. CDR3 amino acids: CAWRKQSANTGELFF. The CDR3 bases are TGTGCCTGGAGGAAACAGAGCGCGAACACCGGGGAGCTGTTTTTT.